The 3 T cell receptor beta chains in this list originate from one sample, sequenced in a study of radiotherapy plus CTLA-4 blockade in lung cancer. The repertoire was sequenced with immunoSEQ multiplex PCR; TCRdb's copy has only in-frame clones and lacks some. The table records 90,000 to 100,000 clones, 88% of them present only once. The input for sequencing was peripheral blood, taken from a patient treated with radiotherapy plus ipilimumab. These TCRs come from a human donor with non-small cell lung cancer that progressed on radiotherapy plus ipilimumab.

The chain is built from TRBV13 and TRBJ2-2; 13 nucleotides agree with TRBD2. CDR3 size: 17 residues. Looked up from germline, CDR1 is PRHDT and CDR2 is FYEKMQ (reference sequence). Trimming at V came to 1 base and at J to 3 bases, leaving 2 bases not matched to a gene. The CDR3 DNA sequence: TGTGCCAGCAGCTTAGCGGGACTAGCGGGACACACCGGGGAGCTGTTTTTT. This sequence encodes CASSLAGLAGHTGELFF.

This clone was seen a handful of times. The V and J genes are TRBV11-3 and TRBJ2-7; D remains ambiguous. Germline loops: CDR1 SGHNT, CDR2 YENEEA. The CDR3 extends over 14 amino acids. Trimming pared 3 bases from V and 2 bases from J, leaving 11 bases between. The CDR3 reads CASSFGPETYEQYF. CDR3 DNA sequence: TGTGCCAGCAGCTTCGGACCCGAGACCTACGAGCAGTACTTC.

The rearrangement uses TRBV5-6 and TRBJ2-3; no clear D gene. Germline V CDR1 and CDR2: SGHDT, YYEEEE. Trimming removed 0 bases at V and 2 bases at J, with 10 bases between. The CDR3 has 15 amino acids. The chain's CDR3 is CASSLDIGFTDTQYF. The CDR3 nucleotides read TGTGCCAGCAGCTTGGATATCGGATTCACAGATACGCAGTATTTT. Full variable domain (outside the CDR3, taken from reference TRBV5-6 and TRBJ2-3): DAGVTQSPTHLIKTRGQQVTLRCSPKSGHDTVSWYQQALGQGPQFIFQYYEEEERQRGNFPDRFSGHQFPNYSSELNVNALLLGDSALYLCASSLDIGFTDTQYFGPGTRLTVL.